These T cell receptor beta chains were read from a single sample in a study of control samples from healthy donors and cancer patients. Clones were read by immunoSEQ multiplex PCR, and TCRdb kept only the in-frame ones, dropping some. The sample shows about 34,000 clones, more than 85% of them seen only once. Source material: PBMCs. Source of these receptors: a woman between 35 and 50 years old with lung cancer. Both conserved end residues are part of each CDR3. Each record gives: D gene, clone size, J gene, V gene, CDR3 DNA, CDR3 protein. The D gene is left open where the match is weak. Size is omitted from some rows. Given values are once, few, many or a class for expanded clones.

d_gene: -; abundance: -; j_gene: TRBJ2-7; v_gene: TRBV28; CDR3nt: TGTGCCAGCAGTTTTCTGACCGTCTCCTACGAGCAGTACTTC; CDR3aa: CASSFLTVSYEQYF
d_gene: TRBD1; abundance: -; j_gene: TRBJ2-2; v_gene: TRBV7-2; CDR3nt: TGTGCCAGCAGCTTGTCCGGGACAGGGGCCACCGGGGAGCTGTTTTTT; CDR3aa: CASSLSGTGATGELFF
d_gene: -; abundance: -; j_gene: TRBJ2-1; v_gene: TRBV7-2; CDR3nt: TGTGCCAGCAGCCTCGAGTCCGACTCCTACAATGAGCAGTTCTTC; CDR3aa: CASSLESDSYNEQFF
d_gene: -; abundance: -; j_gene: TRBJ2-5; v_gene: TRBV3-1/TRBV3-2; CDR3nt: TGTGCCAGCAGCCAGTCTGACAGGCAAGAGACCCAGTACTTC; CDR3aa: CASSQSDRQETQYF
d_gene: TRBD2; abundance: few; j_gene: TRBJ2-3; v_gene: TRBV3-1/TRBV3-2; CDR3nt: TGTGCCAGCCACCGGGGGGGAGCCACCGATACGCAGTATTTT; CDR3aa: CASHRGGATDTQYF
d_gene: TRBD1; abundance: -; j_gene: TRBJ2-5; v_gene: TRBV29-1; CDR3nt: TGCAGCGTCGGGCCAGGGGGTCTAGAAGAGACCCAGTACTTC; CDR3aa: CSVGPGGLEETQYF
d_gene: -; abundance: -; j_gene: TRBJ2-1; v_gene: TRBV9; CDR3nt: TGTGCCAGCAGCGTAGCTACAAGAGGGCAGGGCAATGAGCAGTTCTTC; CDR3aa: CASSVATRGQGNEQFF
d_gene: -; abundance: -; j_gene: TRBJ1-2; v_gene: TRBV24-1; CDR3nt: TGTGCCACCAGCCCCAGGGGAGCTAACTATGGCTACACCTTC; CDR3aa: CATSPRGANYGYTF
d_gene: -; abundance: -; j_gene: TRBJ2-5; v_gene: TRBV30; CDR3nt: TGTGCCTGGAGTACACACGGGGGGCCAGGGGAGACCCAGTACTTC; CDR3aa: CAWSTHGGPGETQYF
d_gene: -; abundance: -; j_gene: TRBJ1-1; v_gene: TRBV12-3/TRBV12-4; CDR3nt: TGTGCCAGCAGTTTAGGGGTAAGCACTGAAGCTTTCTTT; CDR3aa: CASSLGVSTEAFF
d_gene: -; abundance: -; j_gene: TRBJ1-2; v_gene: TRBV4-3; CDR3nt: TGCGCCAGCAGCCAGGAACAGGAGGATGGCTACACCTTC; CDR3aa: CASSQEQEDGYTF
d_gene: -; abundance: -; j_gene: TRBJ2-1; v_gene: TRBV28; CDR3nt: TGTGCCAGCAGTTTGGTGGTCTACAATGAGCAGTTCTTC; CDR3aa: CASSLVVYNEQFF
d_gene: -; abundance: -; j_gene: TRBJ1-5; v_gene: TRBV18; CDR3nt: TGTGCCAGCTCACCTATGAAGGGAAATCAGCCCCAGCATTTT; CDR3aa: CASSPMKGNQPQHF
d_gene: -; abundance: -; j_gene: TRBJ1-1; v_gene: TRBV11-3; CDR3nt: TGTGCCAGCAGCTTACGGCGTGGGGAGAACACTGAAGCTTTCTTT; CDR3aa: CASSLRRGENTEAFF
d_gene: TRBD1; abundance: -; j_gene: TRBJ2-5; v_gene: TRBV5-5; CDR3nt: TGTGCCAGCAGCTTACAGGGGGTCCAAGAGACCCAGTACTTC; CDR3aa: CASSLQGVQETQYF
d_gene: -; abundance: -; j_gene: TRBJ1-2; v_gene: TRBV7-6; CDR3nt: TGTGCCAGCAGCTTAATGGGAGACCAACTATATGGCTACACCTTC; CDR3aa: CASSLMGDQLYGYTF
d_gene: -; abundance: -; j_gene: TRBJ1-1; v_gene: TRBV3-1/TRBV3-2; CDR3nt: TGTGCCAGCAGCCAACATCCGGGGGGTGAAGCTTTCTTT; CDR3aa: CASSQHPGGEAFF
d_gene: TRBD1; abundance: -; j_gene: TRBJ2-7; v_gene: TRBV7-8; CDR3nt: TGTGCCAGCAGCCTCGTGGGACAGCTTTCCTACGAGCAGTACTTC; CDR3aa: CASSLVGQLSYEQYF
d_gene: TRBD2; abundance: few; j_gene: TRBJ2-5; v_gene: TRBV5-5; CDR3nt: TGTGCCAGCAGCGACGGAGGTCTAGCGGGGAACCAAGAGACCCAGTACTTC; CDR3aa: CASSDGGLAGNQETQYF
d_gene: -; abundance: -; j_gene: TRBJ1-1; v_gene: TRBV15; CDR3nt: TGTGCCACCAGCATCAGGATACACTTCTCAGGGTACACTGAAGCTTTCTTT; CDR3aa: CATSIRIHFSGYTEAFF
d_gene: -; abundance: -; j_gene: TRBJ2-1; v_gene: TRBV4-2; CDR3nt: TGTGCCAGCAGCCCTACCCCGGGGGATTACAATGAGCAGTTCTTC; CDR3aa: CASSPTPGDYNEQFF
d_gene: -; abundance: -; j_gene: TRBJ2-7; v_gene: TRBV11-1; CDR3nt: TGTGCCAGCAGCTTAGGGGGGCGACCGGCGGAGCAGTACTTC; CDR3aa: CASSLGGRPAEQYF
d_gene: TRBD1; abundance: -; j_gene: TRBJ2-7; v_gene: TRBV10-2; CDR3nt: TGCGCCAGCAGTGACCCCCCCCCGGAGACAGGGAACGAGCAGTACTTC; CDR3aa: CASSDPPPETGNEQYF
d_gene: -; abundance: -; j_gene: TRBJ2-6; v_gene: TRBV19; CDR3nt: TGTGCCAGTAGTATAAGAGGTTTTCCTCTCTCTGGGGCCAACGTCCTGACTTTC; CDR3aa: CASSIRGFPLSGANVLTF
d_gene: TRBD1; abundance: -; j_gene: TRBJ2-2; v_gene: TRBV6-1; CDR3nt: TGTGCCAGCAGTGAGAGGACAGGGGGGGTTATGAACACCGGGGAGCTGTTTTTT; CDR3aa: CASSERTGGVMNTGELFF
d_gene: -; abundance: -; j_gene: TRBJ2-7; v_gene: TRBV6-5; CDR3nt: TGTGCCAGCAGCTTCTCAACTCCGGTAGAGCAGTACTTC; CDR3aa: CASSFSTPVEQYF
d_gene: TRBD1; abundance: -; j_gene: TRBJ2-6; v_gene: TRBV18; CDR3nt: TGTGCCAGCTCACCACTGGAGATGACAGGGTCTGGGGCCAACGTCCTGACTTTC; CDR3aa: CASSPLEMTGSGANVLTF
d_gene: -; abundance: once; j_gene: TRBJ2-1; v_gene: TRBV6-5; CDR3nt: TGTGCCAGCAGAGGGGGCAATGAGCAGTTCTTC; CDR3aa: CASRGGNEQFF
d_gene: -; abundance: -; j_gene: TRBJ1-2; v_gene: TRBV28; CDR3nt: TGTGCCAGCGACGCGATCCAGGGTTACTATGGCTACACCTTC; CDR3aa: CASDAIQGYYGYTF
d_gene: -; abundance: -; j_gene: TRBJ1-1; v_gene: TRBV30; CDR3nt: TGTGCCTGTGACCTGGGCAGGAACACTGAAGCTTTCTTT; CDR3aa: CACDLGRNTEAFF
d_gene: -; abundance: -; j_gene: TRBJ2-5; v_gene: TRBV5-8; CDR3nt: TGTGCCAGCACGCTACGGAGGGAGACCCAGTACTTC; CDR3aa: CASTLRRETQYF
d_gene: TRBD1; abundance: few; j_gene: TRBJ2-1; v_gene: TRBV6-2/TRBV6-3; CDR3nt: TGTGCCAGCAGTTACTCGACAGGGGGCAATGAGCAGTTCTTC; CDR3aa: CASSYSTGGNEQFF
d_gene: -; abundance: -; j_gene: TRBJ1-3; v_gene: TRBV9; CDR3nt: TGTGCCAGCAGCGAAAGTTCAGGATCCTCTGGAAACACCATATATTTT; CDR3aa: CASSESSGSSGNTIYF
d_gene: TRBD1; abundance: -; j_gene: TRBJ1-2; v_gene: TRBV28; CDR3nt: TGTGCCAGCAGTTTCCCGACAGGGTTTGCTGAGATGGATGGCTACACCTTC; CDR3aa: CASSFPTGFAEMDGYTF
d_gene: TRBD1; abundance: -; j_gene: TRBJ1-2; v_gene: TRBV24-1; CDR3nt: TGTGCCACCAGTGATGGGACAGGGAATGGCTACACCTTC; CDR3aa: CATSDGTGNGYTF
d_gene: -; abundance: -; j_gene: TRBJ2-1; v_gene: TRBV7-2; CDR3nt: TGTGCCAGCAGCTTAGGGATCGGGGGCTTATGGAATGAGCAGTTCTTC; CDR3aa: CASSLGIGGLWNEQFF
d_gene: -; abundance: -; j_gene: TRBJ1-4; v_gene: TRBV7-3; CDR3nt: TGTGCCAGCAGCGCAGGGCCCAATGAAAAACTGTTTTTT; CDR3aa: CASSAGPNEKLFF
d_gene: -; abundance: -; j_gene: TRBJ1-2; v_gene: TRBV27; CDR3nt: TGTGCCAGCAGATCCGGGAACTATGGCTACACCTTC; CDR3aa: CASRSGNYGYTF
d_gene: -; abundance: -; j_gene: TRBJ1-6; v_gene: TRBV5-1; CDR3nt: TGCGCCAGCAGCTTATACCTCGGGCCCGCTGGGTCACCCCTCCACTTT; CDR3aa: CASSLYLGPAGSPLHF
d_gene: -; abundance: -; j_gene: TRBJ1-2; v_gene: TRBV30; CDR3nt: TGTGCCTGGAGTGTAAGGCAGGACGGTGGCTACACCTTC; CDR3aa: CAWSVRQDGGYTF
d_gene: TRBD1; abundance: -; j_gene: TRBJ1-1; v_gene: TRBV19; CDR3nt: TGTGCCAGTATGTGGACAGGGGAAAGCTCTGAAGCTTTCTTT; CDR3aa: CASMWTGESSEAFF
d_gene: TRBD2; abundance: -; j_gene: TRBJ2-1; v_gene: TRBV11-3; CDR3nt: TGTGCCAGCAGCTTATTCGCGGGGGGGAATAATCCCCTGGGGAATGAGCAGTTCTTC; CDR3aa: CASSLFAGGNNPLGNEQFF
d_gene: -; abundance: -; j_gene: TRBJ2-5; v_gene: TRBV21-1; CDR3nt: TGTGCCAGCAGCAAAGTTCCGAGGGGGACCCAGTACTTC; CDR3aa: CASSKVPRGTQYF
d_gene: -; abundance: -; j_gene: TRBJ1-2; v_gene: TRBV7-9; CDR3nt: TGTGCCAGCAGCTTAGCGGGGGAGGGGACCTATGGCTACACCTTC; CDR3aa: CASSLAGEGTYGYTF
d_gene: -; abundance: -; j_gene: TRBJ1-5; v_gene: TRBV4-1; CDR3nt: TGCGCCAGCAGCCAAGGACAGGAGAGCAATCAGCCCCAGCATTTT; CDR3aa: CASSQGQESNQPQHF
d_gene: -; abundance: few; j_gene: TRBJ2-7; v_gene: TRBV2; CDR3nt: TGTGCCAGCAGTGGATTGAGACAATACGAGCAGTACTTC; CDR3aa: CASSGLRQYEQYF
d_gene: -; abundance: -; j_gene: TRBJ1-5; v_gene: TRBV30; CDR3nt: TGTGCCTGGAGTGACAGCCGCAATCAGCCCCAGCATTTT; CDR3aa: CAWSDSRNQPQHF